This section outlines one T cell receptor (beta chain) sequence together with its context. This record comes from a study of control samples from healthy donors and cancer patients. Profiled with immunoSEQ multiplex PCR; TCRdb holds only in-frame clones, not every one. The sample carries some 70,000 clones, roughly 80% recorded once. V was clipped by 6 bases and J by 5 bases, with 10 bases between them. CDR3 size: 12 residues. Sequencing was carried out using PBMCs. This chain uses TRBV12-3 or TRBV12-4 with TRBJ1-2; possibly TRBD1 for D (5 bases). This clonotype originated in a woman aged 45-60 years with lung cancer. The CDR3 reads CASSRGVYGYTF. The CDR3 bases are TGTGCCAGCAGCAGAGGGGTTTATGGCTACACCTTC.